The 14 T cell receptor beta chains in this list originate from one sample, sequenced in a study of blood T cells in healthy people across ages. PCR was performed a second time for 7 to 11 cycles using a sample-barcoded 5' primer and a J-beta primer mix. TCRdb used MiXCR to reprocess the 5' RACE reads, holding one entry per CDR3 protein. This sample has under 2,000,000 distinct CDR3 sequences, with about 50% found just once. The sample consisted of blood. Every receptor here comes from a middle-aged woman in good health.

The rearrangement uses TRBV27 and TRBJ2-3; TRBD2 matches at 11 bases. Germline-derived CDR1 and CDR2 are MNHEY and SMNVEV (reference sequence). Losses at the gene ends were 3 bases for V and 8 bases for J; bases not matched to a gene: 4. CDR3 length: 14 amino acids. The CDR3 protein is CASSLTSGDGTQYF. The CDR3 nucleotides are TGTGCCAGCAGTTTGACTAGCGGGGATGGTACGCAGTATTTT.

This CDR3 reads CASSQDPQGYEQYF. As DNA, the CDR3 is TGCGCCAGCAGCCAAGACCCTCAGGGCTACGAGCAGTACTTC. The chain links TRBV4-3 to TRBJ2-7; D is possibly TRBD1 (5 bases). The V end lost 0 bases, the J end lost 3 bases, and 9 bases lay between the germline ends. The CDR3 covers 14 residues. CDR1 and CDR2 (germline): LGHNA, YSLEER.

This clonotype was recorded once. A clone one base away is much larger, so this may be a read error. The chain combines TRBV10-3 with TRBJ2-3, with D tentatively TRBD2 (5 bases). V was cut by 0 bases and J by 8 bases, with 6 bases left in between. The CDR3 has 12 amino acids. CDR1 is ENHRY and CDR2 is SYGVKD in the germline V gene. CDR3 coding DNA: TGTGCCATCAGTGAGTCAGGAGGTACGCAGTATTTT. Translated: CAISESGGTQYF.

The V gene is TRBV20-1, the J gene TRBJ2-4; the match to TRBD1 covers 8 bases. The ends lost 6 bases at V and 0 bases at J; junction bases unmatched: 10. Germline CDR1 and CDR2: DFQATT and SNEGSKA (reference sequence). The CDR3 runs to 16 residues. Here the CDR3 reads CSALLQGVVAKNIQYF. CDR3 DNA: TGCAGTGCCCTCTTACAGGGGGTGGTAGCCAAAAACATTCAGTACTTC.

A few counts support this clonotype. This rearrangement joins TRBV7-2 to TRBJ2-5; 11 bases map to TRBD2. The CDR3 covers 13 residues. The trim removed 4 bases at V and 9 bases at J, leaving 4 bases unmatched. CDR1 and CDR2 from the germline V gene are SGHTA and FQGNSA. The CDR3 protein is CASSSLAGGPQYF. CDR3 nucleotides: TGTGCCAGCAGCTCCCTAGCGGGGGGTCCCCAGTACTTC.

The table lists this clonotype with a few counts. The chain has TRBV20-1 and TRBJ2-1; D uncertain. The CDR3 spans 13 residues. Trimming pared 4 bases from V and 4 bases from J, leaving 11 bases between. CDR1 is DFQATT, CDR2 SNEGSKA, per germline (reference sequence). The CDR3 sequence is CSATQTTYNEQFF. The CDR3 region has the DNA TGCAGTGCTACCCAGACAACTTACAATGAGCAGTTCTTC.

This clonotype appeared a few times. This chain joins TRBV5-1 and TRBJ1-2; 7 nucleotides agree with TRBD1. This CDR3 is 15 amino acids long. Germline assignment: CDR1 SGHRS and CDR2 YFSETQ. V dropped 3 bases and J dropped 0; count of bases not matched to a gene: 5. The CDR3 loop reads CASSWGQQTNYGYTF. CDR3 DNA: TGCGCCAGCAGCTGGGGACAGCAGACTAACTATGGCTACACCTTC.

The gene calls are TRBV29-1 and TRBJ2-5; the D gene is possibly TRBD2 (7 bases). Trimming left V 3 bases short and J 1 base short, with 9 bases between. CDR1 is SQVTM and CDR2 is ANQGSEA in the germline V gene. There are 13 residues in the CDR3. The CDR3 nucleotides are TGCAGCGTTGAGGGGGGGCTCCAAGAGACCCAGTACTTC. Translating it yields CSVEGGLQETQYF.

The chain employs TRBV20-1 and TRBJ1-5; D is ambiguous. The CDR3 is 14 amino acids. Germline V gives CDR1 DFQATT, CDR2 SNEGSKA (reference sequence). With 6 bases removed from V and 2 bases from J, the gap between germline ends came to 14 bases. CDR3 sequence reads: CSAWTRARNQPQHF. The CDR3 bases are TGCAGTGCATGGACCCGGGCTCGCAATCAGCCCCAGCATTTT.

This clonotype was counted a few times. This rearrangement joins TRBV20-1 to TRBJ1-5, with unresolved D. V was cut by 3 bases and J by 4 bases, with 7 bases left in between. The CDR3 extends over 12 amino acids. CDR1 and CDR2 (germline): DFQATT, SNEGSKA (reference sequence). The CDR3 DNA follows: TGCAGTGCTAGTCCGCCAAATCAGCCCCAGCATTTT. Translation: CSASPPNQPQHF.

The CDR3 DNA sequence: TGCGCCAGCAGCTTCGGGACAGGGACCTATGGCTACACCTTC. Its translation is CASSFGTGTYGYTF. The chain recombines TRBV5-1 with TRBJ1-2, with 9 bases lining up with TRBD1. Germline values: CDR1 SGHRS, CDR2 YFSETQ. V lost 2 bases, J lost 4 bases, and 3 bases stayed unmatched. The CDR3 sequence is 14 residues long.

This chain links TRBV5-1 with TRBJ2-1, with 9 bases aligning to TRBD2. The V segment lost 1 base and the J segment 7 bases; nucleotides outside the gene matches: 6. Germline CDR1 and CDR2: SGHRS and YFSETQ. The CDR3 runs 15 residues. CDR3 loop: CASSLLAGTMNEQFF. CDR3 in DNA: TGCGCCAGCAGCTTGCTAGCGGGGACCATGAATGAGCAGTTCTTC.

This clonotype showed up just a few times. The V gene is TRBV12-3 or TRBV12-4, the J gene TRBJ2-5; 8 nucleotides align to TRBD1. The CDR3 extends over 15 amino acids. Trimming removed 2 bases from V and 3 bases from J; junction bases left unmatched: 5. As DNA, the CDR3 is TGTGCCAGCAGTTTACAGGCAGGGGGCAAAGAGACCCAGTACTTC. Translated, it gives CASSLQAGGKETQYF.

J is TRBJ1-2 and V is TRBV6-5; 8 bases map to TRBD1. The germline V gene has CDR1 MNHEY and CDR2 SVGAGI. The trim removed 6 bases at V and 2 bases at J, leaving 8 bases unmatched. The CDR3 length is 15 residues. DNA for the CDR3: TGTGCCAGCAGCGCCACCGGACAGGGCAACTATGGCTACACCTTC. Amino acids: CASSATGQGNYGYTF.